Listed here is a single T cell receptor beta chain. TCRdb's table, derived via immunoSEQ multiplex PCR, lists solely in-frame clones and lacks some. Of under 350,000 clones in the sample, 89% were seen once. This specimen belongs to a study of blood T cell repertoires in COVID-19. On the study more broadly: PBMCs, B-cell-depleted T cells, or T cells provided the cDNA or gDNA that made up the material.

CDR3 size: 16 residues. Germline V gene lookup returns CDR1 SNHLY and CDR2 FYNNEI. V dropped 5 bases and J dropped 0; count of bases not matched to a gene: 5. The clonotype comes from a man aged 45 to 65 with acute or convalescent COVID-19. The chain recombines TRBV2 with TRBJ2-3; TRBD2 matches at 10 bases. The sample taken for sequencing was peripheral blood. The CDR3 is CASSMRTSGSTDTQYF. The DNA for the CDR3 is TGTGCCAGCAGTATGCGGACTAGCGGTAGCACAGATACGCAGTATTTT.